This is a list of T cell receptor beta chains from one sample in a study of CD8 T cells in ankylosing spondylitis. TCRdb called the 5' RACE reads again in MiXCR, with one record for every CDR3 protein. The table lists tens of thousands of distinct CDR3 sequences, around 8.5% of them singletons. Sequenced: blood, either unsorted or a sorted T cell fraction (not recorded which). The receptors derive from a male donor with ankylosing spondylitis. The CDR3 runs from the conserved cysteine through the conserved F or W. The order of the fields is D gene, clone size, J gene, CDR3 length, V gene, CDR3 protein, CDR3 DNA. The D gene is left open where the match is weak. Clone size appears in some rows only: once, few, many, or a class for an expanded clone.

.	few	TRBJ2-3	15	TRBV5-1	CASSLERSITDTQYF	TGCGCCAGCAGCTTGGAGCGGAGCATCACAGATACGCAGTATTTT
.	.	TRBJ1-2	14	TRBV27	CASSFKGYDYGYTF	TGTGCCAGCAGTTTTAAGGGGTACGACTATGGCTACACCTTC
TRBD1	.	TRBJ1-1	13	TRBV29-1	CSVVDRGLTEAFF	TGCAGCGTGGTGGACAGGGGGCTCACTGAAGCTTTCTTT
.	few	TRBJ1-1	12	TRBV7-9	CASSLAPGGAFF	TGTGCCAGCAGCTTAGCTCCCGGGGGAGCTTTCTTT
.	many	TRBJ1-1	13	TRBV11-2	CASRWTANTEAFF	TGTGCCAGCAGGTGGACGGCGAACACTGAAGCTTTCTTT
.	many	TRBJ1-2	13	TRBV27	CASSPGQIYGYTF	TGTGCCAGCAGTCCAGGACAGATCTATGGCTACACCTTC
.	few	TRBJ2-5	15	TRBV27	CASSWSGKSLETQYF	TGTGCCAGCAGTTGGTCAGGGAAATCCTTAGAGACCCAGTACTTC
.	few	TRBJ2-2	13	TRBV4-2	CASSQGPAGELFF	TGTGCCAGCAGCCAAGGCCCCGCCGGGGAGCTGTTTTTT
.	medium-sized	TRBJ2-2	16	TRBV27	CASSLQWTPLSGELFF	TGTGCCAGCAGTCTCCAGTGGACCCCCCTCAGCGGGGAGCTGTTTTTT
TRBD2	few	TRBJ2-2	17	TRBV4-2	CASEGASGATNTGELFF	TGTGCCAGCGAGGGAGCTAGCGGGGCCACGAACACCGGGGAGCTGTTTTTT
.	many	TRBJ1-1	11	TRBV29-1	CSPGRGPEAFF	TGCAGTCCCGGTAGGGGTCCTGAAGCTTTCTTT
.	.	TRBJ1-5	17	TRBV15	CATSRDQGGLSVQPQHF	TGTGCCACCAGCAGAGATCAAGGAGGGCTATCGGTTCAGCCCCAGCATTTT
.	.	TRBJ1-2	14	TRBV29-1	CSVPRTGPHYGYTF	TGCAGCGTACCCCGTACAGGACCTCACTATGGCTACACCTTC
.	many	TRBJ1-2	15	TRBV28	CASSGSVESNYGYTF	TGTGCCAGCAGCGGGTCGGTAGAATCTAACTATGGCTACACCTTC
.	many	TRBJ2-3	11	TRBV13	CASSPRDTQYF	TGTGCCAGCAGCCCCCGGGATACGCAGTATTTT
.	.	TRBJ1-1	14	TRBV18	CASSPWAENTEAFF	TGTGCCAGCTCACCATGGGCGGAAAACACTGAAGCTTTCTTT
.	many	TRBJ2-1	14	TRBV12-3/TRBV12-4	CASSLGSGTDEQFF	TGTGCCAGCAGTTTAGGTAGCGGCACCGATGAGCAGTTCTTC
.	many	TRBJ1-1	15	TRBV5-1	CASSLDREMNTEAFF	TGCGCCAGCAGCTTGGACAGGGAAATGAACACTGAAGCTTTCTTT
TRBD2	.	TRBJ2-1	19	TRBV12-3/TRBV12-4	CASCPGTSGRPYSYNEQFF	TGTGCCAGCTGTCCCGGGACTAGCGGGCGACCGTACTCCTACAATGAGCAGTTCTTC
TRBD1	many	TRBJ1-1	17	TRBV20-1	CSARAHRGLVLGTEAFF	TGCAGTGCTAGAGCACACAGGGGGCTGGTATTGGGCACTGAAGCTTTCTTT
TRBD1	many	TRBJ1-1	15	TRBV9	CASSAYRGENTEAFF	TGTGCCAGCAGCGCCTACAGGGGTGAGAACACTGAAGCTTTCTTT
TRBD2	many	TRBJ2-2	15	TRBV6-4	CASSKLADNTGELFF	TGTGCCAGCAGTAAACTAGCGGATAACACCGGGGAGCTGTTTTTT
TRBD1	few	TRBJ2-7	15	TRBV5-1	CASSTGTGGSYEQYF	TGCGCCAGCAGCACCGGGACAGGGGGCTCCTACGAGCAGTACTTC
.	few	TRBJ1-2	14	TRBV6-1	CASSEGSGFYGYTF	TGTGCCAGCAGTGAAGGGTCAGGTTTTTATGGCTACACCTTC
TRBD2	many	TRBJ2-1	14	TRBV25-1	CASNRASGVHEQFF	TGTGCCAGTAATAGGGCTAGCGGGGTACATGAGCAGTTCTTC
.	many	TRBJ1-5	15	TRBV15	CATSRGGLGNQPQHF	TGTGCCACCAGCAGAGGTGGGCTGGGCAATCAGCCCCAGCATTTT
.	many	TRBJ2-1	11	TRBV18	CASSHGTEQFF	TGTGCCAGCTCCCACGGGACAGAGCAGTTCTTC
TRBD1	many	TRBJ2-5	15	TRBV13	CASSGGQGYQETQYF	TGTGCCAGCAGCGGAGGACAGGGATACCAAGAGACCCAGTACTTC
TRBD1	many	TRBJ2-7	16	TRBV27	CASSLSSGTGTYEQYF	TGTGCCAGCAGTTTAAGTTCCGGGACAGGAACTTACGAGCAGTACTTC
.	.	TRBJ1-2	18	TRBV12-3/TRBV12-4	CASRGDPLRPRGDYGYTF	TGTGCCAGCAGGGGAGACCCTTTGCGCCCCCGGGGTGATTATGGCTACACCTTC
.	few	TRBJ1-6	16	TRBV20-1	CSARDTGLGGNSPLHF	TGCAGTGCTAGAGATACGGGCCTCGGAGGGAATTCACCCCTCCACTTT
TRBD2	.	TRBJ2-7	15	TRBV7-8	CASLGPGLVAYEQYF	TGTGCCAGCCTGGGACCGGGACTAGTAGCCTACGAGCAGTACTTC
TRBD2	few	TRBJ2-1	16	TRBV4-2	CASSQEGLAEPREQFF	TGTGCCAGCAGCCAAGAAGGACTAGCGGAGCCAAGAGAGCAGTTCTTC
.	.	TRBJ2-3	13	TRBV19	CASAGQSTDTQYF	TGTGCCAGTGCGGGACAGAGCACAGATACGCAGTATTTT
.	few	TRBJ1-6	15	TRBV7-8	CASNDRQAYNSPLHF	TGTGCCAGCAATGACAGGCAGGCCTATAATTCACCCCTCCACTTT
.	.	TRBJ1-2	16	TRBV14	CASSQALQGLSYGYTF	TGTGCCAGCAGCCAAGCCCTCCAGGGCCTGAGTTATGGCTACACCTTC
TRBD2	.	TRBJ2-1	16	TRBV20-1	CSAREISSGRRYEQFF	TGCAGTGCTAGAGAAATTTCTAGCGGGAGGAGGTATGAGCAGTTCTTC
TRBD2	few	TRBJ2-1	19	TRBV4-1	CASSQDLFRTSGPYNEQFF	TGCGCCAGCAGCCAAGATCTGTTTAGGACTAGCGGCCCATACAATGAGCAGTTCTTC
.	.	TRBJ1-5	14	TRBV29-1	CSVLGTEGNQPQHF	TGCAGCGTTCTCGGGACGGAGGGCAATCAGCCCCAGCATTTT
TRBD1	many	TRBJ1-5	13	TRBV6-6	CASRDRGRQPQHF	TGTGCCAGCAGGGACAGGGGGCGTCAGCCCCAGCATTTT
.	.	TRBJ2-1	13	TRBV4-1	CASSQPSGVEQFF	TGCGCCAGCAGCCAGCCCTCGGGGGTTGAGCAGTTCTTC
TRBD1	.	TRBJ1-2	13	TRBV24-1	CATSDTGALGYTF	TGTGCCACCAGTGACACAGGGGCCCTCGGCTACACCTTC
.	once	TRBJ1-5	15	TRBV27	CASSLWGADNQPQHF	TGTGCCAGCAGTTTATGGGGCGCTGACAATCAGCCCCAGCATTTT
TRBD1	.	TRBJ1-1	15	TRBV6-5	CASSYRQGSDTEAFF	TGTGCCAGCAGCTACCGACAGGGGTCGGACACTGAAGCTTTCTTT
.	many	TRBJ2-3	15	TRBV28	CASSLITGATDTQYF	TGTGCCAGCAGTTTAATAACGGGAGCCACAGATACGCAGTATTTT
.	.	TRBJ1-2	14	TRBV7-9	CASSPTPRNYGYTF	TGTGCCAGCAGCCCGACCCCAAGGAACTATGGCTACACCTTC